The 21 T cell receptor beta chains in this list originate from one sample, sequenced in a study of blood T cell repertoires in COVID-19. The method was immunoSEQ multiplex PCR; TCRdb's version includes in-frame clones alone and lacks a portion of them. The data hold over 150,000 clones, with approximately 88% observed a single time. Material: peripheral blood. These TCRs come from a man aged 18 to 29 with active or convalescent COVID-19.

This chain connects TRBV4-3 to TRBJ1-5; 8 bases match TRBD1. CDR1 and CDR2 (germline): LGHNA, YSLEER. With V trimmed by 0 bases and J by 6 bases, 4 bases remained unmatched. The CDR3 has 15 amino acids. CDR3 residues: CASSQDAGGSQPQHF. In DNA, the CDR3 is TGCGCCAGCAGCCAAGATGCAGGGGGCAGTCAGCCCCAGCATTTT.

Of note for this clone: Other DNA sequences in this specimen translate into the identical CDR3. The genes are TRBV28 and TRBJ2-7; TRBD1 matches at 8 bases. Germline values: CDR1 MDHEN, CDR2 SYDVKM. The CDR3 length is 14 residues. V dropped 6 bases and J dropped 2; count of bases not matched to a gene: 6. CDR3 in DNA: TGTGCCAGCAGGCGGACAGGGAGGACCTACGAGCAGTACTTC. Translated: CASRRTGRTYEQYF.

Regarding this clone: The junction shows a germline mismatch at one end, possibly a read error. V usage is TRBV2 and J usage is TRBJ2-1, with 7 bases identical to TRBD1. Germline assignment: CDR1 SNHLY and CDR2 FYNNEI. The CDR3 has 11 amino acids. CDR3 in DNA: TGTGCCAGCAGTGACCTGGGACAGAGTATCTTC. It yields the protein CASSDLGQSIF.

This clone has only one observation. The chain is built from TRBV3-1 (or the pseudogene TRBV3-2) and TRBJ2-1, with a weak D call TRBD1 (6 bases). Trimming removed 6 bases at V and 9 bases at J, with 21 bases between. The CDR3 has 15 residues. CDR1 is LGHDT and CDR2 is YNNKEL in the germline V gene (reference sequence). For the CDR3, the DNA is TGTGCCAGCAGTAGGACAGCCCGGAGATTCAGTGAGCAGTTCTTC. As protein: CASSRTARRFSEQFF.

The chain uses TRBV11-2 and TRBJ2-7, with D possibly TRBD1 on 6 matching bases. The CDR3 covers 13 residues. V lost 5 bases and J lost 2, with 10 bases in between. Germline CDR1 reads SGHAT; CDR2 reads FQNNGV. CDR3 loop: CASSPRTAYEQYF. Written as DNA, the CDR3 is TGTGCCAGCAGCCCAAGGACAGCCTACGAGCAGTACTTC.

The CDR3 nucleotides read TGTGCCAGCAAGATAGCGGGAGGCGGGGAGACCCAGTACTTC. Amino acids: CASKIAGGGETQYF. The J gene is TRBJ2-5, the V gene TRBV7-9, with TRBD2 matching 10 bases. Germline CDR1 and CDR2: SEHNR and FQNEAQ (reference sequence). The CDR3 has 14 amino acids. Unmatched junction bases numbered 7, after V lost 7 bases and J lost 5 bases.

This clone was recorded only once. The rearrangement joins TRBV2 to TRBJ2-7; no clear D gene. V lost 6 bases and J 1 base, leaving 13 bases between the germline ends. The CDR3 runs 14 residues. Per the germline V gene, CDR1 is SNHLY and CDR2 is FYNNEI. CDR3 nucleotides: TGTGCCAGCAGGCGAGAAGGCGGATCCTACGAGCAGTACTTC. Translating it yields CASRREGGSYEQYF.

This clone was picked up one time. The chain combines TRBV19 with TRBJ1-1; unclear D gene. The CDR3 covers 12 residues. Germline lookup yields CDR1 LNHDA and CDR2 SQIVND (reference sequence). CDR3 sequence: CGSRRSGTEAFF. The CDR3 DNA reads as TGTGGCTCCCGGCGGTCGGGAACTGAAGCTTTCTTT.

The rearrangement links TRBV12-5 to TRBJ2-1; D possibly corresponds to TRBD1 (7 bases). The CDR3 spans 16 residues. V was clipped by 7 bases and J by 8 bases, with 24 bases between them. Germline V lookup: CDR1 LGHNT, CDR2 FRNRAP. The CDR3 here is CASAVGGTPRGDEQFF. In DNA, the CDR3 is TGTGCTAGTGCGGTTGGGGGGACCCCCAGGGGGGATGAGCAGTTCTTC.

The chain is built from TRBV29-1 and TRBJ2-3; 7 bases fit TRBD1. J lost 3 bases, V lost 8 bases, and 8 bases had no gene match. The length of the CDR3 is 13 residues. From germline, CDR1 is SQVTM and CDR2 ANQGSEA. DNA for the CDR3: TGCAGCATCGGGACAGTGTCGACAGATACGCAGTATTTT. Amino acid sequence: CSIGTVSTDTQYF.

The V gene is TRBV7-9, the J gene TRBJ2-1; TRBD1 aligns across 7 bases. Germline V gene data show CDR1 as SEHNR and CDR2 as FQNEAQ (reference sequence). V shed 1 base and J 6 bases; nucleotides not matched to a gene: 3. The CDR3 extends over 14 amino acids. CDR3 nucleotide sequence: TGTGCCAGCAGCTTAGGTGCAGGGGGCAATGAGCAGTTCTTC. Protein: CASSLGAGGNEQFF. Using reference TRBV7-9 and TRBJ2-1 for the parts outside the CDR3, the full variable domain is DTGVSQNPRHKITKRGQNVTFRCDPISEHNRLYWYRQTLGQGPEFLTYFQNEAQLEKSRLLSDRFSAERPKGSFSTLEIQRTEQGDSAMYLCASSLGAGGNEQFFGPGTRLTVL.

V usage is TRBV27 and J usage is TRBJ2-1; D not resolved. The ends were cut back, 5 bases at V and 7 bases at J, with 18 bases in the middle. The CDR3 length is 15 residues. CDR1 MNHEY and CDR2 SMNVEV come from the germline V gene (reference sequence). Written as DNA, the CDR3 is TGTGCCAGCAGTCCGCGTGAGCTGGGCTTGAATGAGCAGTTCTTC. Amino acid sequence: CASSPRELGLNEQFF.

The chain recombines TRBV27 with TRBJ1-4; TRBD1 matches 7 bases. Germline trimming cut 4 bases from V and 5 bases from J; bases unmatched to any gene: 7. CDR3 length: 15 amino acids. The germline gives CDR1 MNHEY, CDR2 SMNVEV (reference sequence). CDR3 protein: CASSSWTGRNEKLFF. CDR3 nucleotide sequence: TGTGCCAGCAGTTCCTGGACAGGAAGAAATGAAAAACTGTTTTTT. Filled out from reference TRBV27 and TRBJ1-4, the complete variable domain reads EAQVTQNPRYLITVTGKKLTVTCSQNMNHEYMSWYRQDPGLGLRQIYYSMNVEVTDKGDVPEGYKVSRKEKRNFPLILESPSPNQTSLYFCASSSWTGRNEKLFFGSGTQLSVL.

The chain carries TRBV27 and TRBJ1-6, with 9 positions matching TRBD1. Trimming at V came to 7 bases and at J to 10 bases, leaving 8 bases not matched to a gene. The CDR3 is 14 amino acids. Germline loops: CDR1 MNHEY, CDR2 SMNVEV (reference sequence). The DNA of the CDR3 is TGTGCCAGCAAAAGGGACAGGGCACAATCACCCCTCCACTTT. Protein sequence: CASKRDRAQSPLHF.

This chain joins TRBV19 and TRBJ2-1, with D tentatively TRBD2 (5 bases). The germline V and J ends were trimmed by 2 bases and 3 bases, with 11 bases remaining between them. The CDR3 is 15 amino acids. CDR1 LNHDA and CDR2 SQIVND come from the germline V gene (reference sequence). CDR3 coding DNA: TGTGCCAGTAGTATAAGGACGGGGATCTACAATGAGCAGTTCTTC. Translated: CASSIRTGIYNEQFF.

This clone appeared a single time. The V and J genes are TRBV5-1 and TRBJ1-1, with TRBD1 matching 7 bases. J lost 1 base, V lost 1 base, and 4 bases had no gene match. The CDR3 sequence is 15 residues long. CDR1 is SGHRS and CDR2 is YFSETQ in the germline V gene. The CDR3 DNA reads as TGCGCCAGCAGCTTGAAGGGGGCCAAGAACACTGAAGCTTTCTTT. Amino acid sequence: CASSLKGAKNTEAFF.

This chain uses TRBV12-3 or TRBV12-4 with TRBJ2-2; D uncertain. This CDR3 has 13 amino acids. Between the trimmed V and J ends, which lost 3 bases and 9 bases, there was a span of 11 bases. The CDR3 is CASSLSVSRELFF. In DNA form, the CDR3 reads TGTGCCAGCAGTTTGTCAGTTTCGAGGGAGCTGTTTTTT.

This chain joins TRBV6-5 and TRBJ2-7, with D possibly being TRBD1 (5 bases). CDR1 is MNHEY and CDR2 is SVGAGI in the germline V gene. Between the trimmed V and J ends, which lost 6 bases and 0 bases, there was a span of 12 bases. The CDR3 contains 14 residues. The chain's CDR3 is CASRGQGSSYEQYF. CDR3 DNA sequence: TGTGCCAGCAGGGGGCAGGGCAGCTCCTACGAGCAGTACTTC.

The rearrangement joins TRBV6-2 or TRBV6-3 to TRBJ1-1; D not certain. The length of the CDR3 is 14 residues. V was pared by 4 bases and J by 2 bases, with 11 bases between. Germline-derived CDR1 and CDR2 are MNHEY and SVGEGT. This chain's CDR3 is CASSLYEVNTEAFF. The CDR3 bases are TGTGCCAGCAGTTTGTACGAGGTTAACACTGAAGCTTTCTTT.

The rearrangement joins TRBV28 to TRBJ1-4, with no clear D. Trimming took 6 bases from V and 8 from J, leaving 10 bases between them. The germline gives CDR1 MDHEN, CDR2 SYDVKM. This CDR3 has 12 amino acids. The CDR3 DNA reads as TGTGCCAGCAGCCCCCTAAGCGAAAAACTGTTTTTT. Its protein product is CASSPLSEKLFF.

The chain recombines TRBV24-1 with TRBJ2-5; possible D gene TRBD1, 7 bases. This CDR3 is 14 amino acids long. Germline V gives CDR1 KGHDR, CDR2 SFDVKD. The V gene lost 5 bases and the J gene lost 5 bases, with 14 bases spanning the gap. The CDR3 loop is CATSVGGGLETQYF. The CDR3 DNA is TGTGCCACCAGTGTTGGAGGGGGCTTGGAGACCCAGTACTTC.